Below are 29 T cell receptor beta chains sequenced from a single sample in a study of metastatic and nonmetastatic thyroid tumors. Patients were all untreated before their thyroid surgery. TCRdb re-analyzed the PCR reads using MiXCR. The sample records more than 10,000 clones, approximately 31% being singletons. Sequencing was carried out using tumor tissue. These TCRs come from a female donor with papillary thyroid cancer or a benign thyroid nodule (not recorded which). Some clones in this sample may be carry-over from other donors' samples.

Note on this clone: Germline is not matched at one junction end, which may reflect a read error. This rearrangement joins TRBV10-2 to TRBJ1-1; a weak D match, TRBD1 (6 bases). The germline V gene has CDR1 WSHSY and CDR2 SAAADI. The CDR3 consists of 15 residues. As DNA, the CDR3 is TGCGCCAGCAGTGAGTCGCCCCAGGGGAACGCTGAAGCTTTCTTT. Its translation is CASSESPQGNAEAFF.

This clone is termed medium-sized (0.01 to 0.1%). The sample carries other DNA sequences with the same CDR3. The rearrangement uses TRBV27 and TRBJ2-7; 7 bases fit TRBD1. CDR1 is MNHEY, CDR2 SMNVEV, per germline (reference sequence). This CDR3 is built from 15 residues. Trimming at V came to 8 bases and at J to 3 bases, leaving 13 bases not matched to a gene. The chain's CDR3 is CASRDREGLSYEQYF. The CDR3 nucleotides are TGTGCCAGCCGAGACAGGGAAGGACTCAGCTACGAGCAGTACTTC.

Within the sample, this clone is medium-sized. The gene calls are TRBV6-1 and TRBJ2-5, with D possibly called TRBD1 or TRBD2 (5 bases each). CDR1 is MNHNS, CDR2 SASEGT, per germline. There are 14 residues in the CDR3. Trimming took off 7 bases at V and 4 bases at J, with 16 bases between the two ends. In DNA form, the CDR3 reads TGTGCCAGCATTAGCGAGGGGCTCGGAGAGACCCAGTACTTC. Encoded protein: CASISEGLGETQYF.

The table lists this clone with many counts. This rearrangement joins TRBV10-2 to TRBJ1-3; D not certain. The germline gives CDR1 WSHSY, CDR2 SAAADI. V lost 5 bases to trimming and J lost 0 bases, with 8 bases between them. This CDR3 has 14 residues. The CDR3 nucleotides are TGCGCCAGCAGTCGGGTCTCCTCTGGAAACACCATATATTTT. It is translated as CASSRVSSGNTIYF.

In this sample, this clone turned up a few times. The rearrangement links TRBV6-1 to TRBJ2-2; 9 nucleotides match TRBD1. CDR1 is MNHNS and CDR2 is SASEGT in the germline V gene. The CDR3 is 15 amino acids. Trimming cost V 9 bases and J 5 bases; bases outside gene matches: 10. CDR3 residues: CASRSGQGDTGELFF. The DNA of the CDR3 is TGTGCCAGTCGTTCGGGACAGGGTGATACCGGGGAGCTGTTTTTT.

The gene calls are TRBV20-1 and TRBJ2-1, with 8 bases that match TRBD1. The CDR3 loop spans 15 amino acids. In germline, CDR1 is DFQATT, CDR2 SNEGSKA (reference sequence). J lost 4 bases, V lost 0 bases, and 5 bases had no gene match. CDR3 loop: CSARDDGQGYNEQFF. DNA for the CDR3: TGCAGTGCTAGAGACGACGGACAGGGTTACAATGAGCAGTTCTTC.

In this sample, this clone turned up a few times. This chain joins TRBV6-2 or TRBV6-3 and TRBJ2-7, with D possibly being TRBD2 (6 bases). The ends were cut back, 6 bases at V and 1 base at J, with 16 bases in the middle. The CDR3 contains 15 residues. The V gene's germline CDR1 is MNHEY and CDR2 SVGEGT. CDR3 protein: CASSPRRDFSYEQYF. Here the CDR3 DNA reads TGTGCCAGCAGCCCCCGACGGGACTTTTCCTACGAGCAGTACTTC.

This chain joins TRBV11-2 and TRBJ2-7; D gene ambiguous. Trimming took 3 bases from V and 3 from J, leaving 6 bases between them. The CDR3 totals 12 residues. CDR1 is SGHAT and CDR2 is FQNNGV in the germline V gene. The CDR3 here is CASSFLNYEQYF. CDR3 bases: TGTGCCAGCAGCTTCCTAAACTACGAGCAGTACTTC.

The rearrangement links TRBV5-1 to TRBJ1-2, with 9 bases aligning to TRBD1. The CDR3 has 15 residues. V shed 1 base and J 2 bases; nucleotides not matched to a gene: 3. Germline V lookup: CDR1 SGHRS, CDR2 YFSETQ. Here the CDR3 reads CASSLTGQGNYGYTF. As DNA, the CDR3 is TGCGCCAGCAGCTTGACGGGACAGGGAAACTATGGCTACACCTTC.

This clone showed up just once. The same CDR3 is also encoded by other DNA sequences in this sample. The CDR3, as DNA: TGTGCCAGCAGTTCAAGCTCTGAAGCTTTCTTT. It translates to CASSSSSEAFF. The chain employs TRBV7-9 and TRBJ1-1; D remains unclear. V lost 6 bases and J lost 6, with 8 bases in between. The V gene's germline CDR1 is SEHNR and CDR2 FQNEAQ (reference sequence). The length of the CDR3 is 11 residues. Full variable domain (rest looked up from reference TRBV7-9 and TRBJ1-1): DTGVSQNPRHKITKRGQNVTFRCDPISEHNRLYWYRQTLGQGPEFLTYFQNEAQLEKSRLLSDRFSAERPKGSFSTLEIQRTEQGDSAMYLCASSSSSEAFFGQGTRLTVV.

This rearrangement joins TRBV20-1 to TRBJ2-7, with D perhaps TRBD1 (8 bases). CDR3 length equals 18 residues. Looked up from germline, CDR1 is DFQATT and CDR2 is SNEGSKA (reference sequence). Trimming cost V 6 bases and J 4 bases, with 31 bases left between them. This CDR3 is CSASMDWTGRVTVYEQYF. CDR3 nucleotide sequence: TGCAGTGCCAGTATGGACTGGACAGGGAGGGTTACGGTGTACGAGCAGTACTTC.

The rearrangement uses TRBV6-1 and TRBJ2-7; no clear D. The germline gives CDR1 MNHNS, CDR2 SASEGT. This CDR3 has 13 residues. Deletions cut 1 base from V and 3 bases from J, with 7 bases between. As DNA, the CDR3 is TGTGCCAGCAGTGAAGGAACCCGCTACGAGCAGTACGTC. This sequence encodes CASSEGTRYEQYV.

J is TRBJ1-1 and V is TRBV20-1; D gene unclear. Germline V gives CDR1 DFQATT, CDR2 SNEGSKA (reference sequence). The CDR3 spans 13 residues. V was pared by 3 bases and J by 10 bases, with 18 bases between. CDR3 sequence reads: CSARAEAGLRAFF. The CDR3 region has the DNA TGCAGTGCTAGGGCCGAGGCAGGATTGCGAGCTTTCTTT.

The V and J genes are TRBV5-1 and TRBJ1-1, with a tentative D call TRBD1 (6 bases). The germline CDR1 and CDR2 sequences are SGHRS and YFSETQ. V was clipped by 5 bases and J by 2 bases, with 10 bases between them. CDR3 length equals 13 residues. The CDR3 nucleotides read TGCGCCAGCAGGCAGGGGTATAACACTGAAGCTTTCTTT. It is translated as CASRQGYNTEAFF.

This chain joins TRBV6-1 and TRBJ1-1; D might be TRBD1 (6 bases). Trimming pared 9 bases from V and 8 bases from J, leaving 19 bases between. Germline assignment: CDR1 MNHNS and CDR2 SASEGT. The CDR3 contains 13 residues. The CDR3 DNA reads as TGTGCCAGTCAAGCAACCCAGGGGACCGAAGCTTTCTTT. Its translation: CASQATQGTEAFF.

Note on this clone: One end of the junction fails to match germline, which may point to a read error. The rearrangement uses TRBV12-3 or TRBV12-4 and TRBJ2-1; 9 nucleotides line up with TRBD2. This CDR3 spans 14 amino acids. CDR3 DNA: TGTGCCAGCAGTCTAGCGGGGTCCTACAATGAGCAGTTCTTC. Its translation is CASSLAGSYNEQFF.

This clone is medium-sized in the sample. The chain carries TRBV6-2 or TRBV6-3 and TRBJ1-1; D not resolved. CDR1 and CDR2 (germline): MNHEY, SVGEGT. The ends were cut back, 2 bases at V and 1 base at J, with 5 bases in the middle. This CDR3 spans 13 amino acids. CDR3 nucleotides: TGTGCCAGCAGTTACGGGGAGAACACTGAAGCTTTCTTT. It translates to CASSYGENTEAFF.

This clone was seen at least ten times. This chain uses TRBV6-1 with TRBJ1-2; 7 bases are shared with TRBD1. This CDR3 has 15 amino acids. J gave up 2 bases and V 1 base, and 4 bases lay outside the gene matches. Germline-derived CDR1 and CDR2 are MNHNS and SASEGT. The CDR3 DNA reads as TGTGCCAGCAGTGAAGGCACAGGGGTAAACTATGGCTACACCTTC. Its protein is CASSEGTGVNYGYTF.

A few counts support this clone. The rearrangement joins TRBV20-1 to TRBJ1-1; D perhaps matches TRBD1 (5 bases). Germline assignment: CDR1 DFQATT and CDR2 SNEGSKA (reference sequence). The CDR3 loop spans 13 amino acids. V lost 6 bases and J lost 6, with 17 bases in between. CDR3 amino acids: CSASLDRSPEAFF. The CDR3 DNA follows: TGCAGTGCGTCACTCGACAGATCCCCTGAAGCTTTCTTT.

There are a few counts of this clone. The gene calls are TRBV6-2 or TRBV6-3 and TRBJ2-1; the D call may be TRBD1 or TRBD2 (5 bases each). Trimming cost V 0 bases and J 8 bases, with 20 bases left between them. Per the germline V gene, CDR1 is MNHEY and CDR2 is SVGEGT. The CDR3 spans 17 residues. The CDR3 spells CASSYSKQASRFYEQFF. The CDR3 nucleotides are TGTGCCAGCAGTTACTCGAAACAGGCTAGCCGCTTCTATGAGCAGTTCTTC.

This clone was recorded at least ten times. This chain uses TRBV5-4 with TRBJ2-7; TRBD1 is a possible D gene (5 bases). CDR1 and CDR2 from the germline V gene are SGHNT and YYREEE (reference sequence). V was pared by 1 base and J by 3 bases, with 11 bases between. The CDR3 has 14 amino acids. The chain's CDR3 is CASSLSGRDYEQYF. CDR3 sequence (DNA): TGTGCCAGCAGCTTGTCTGGCAGGGACTACGAGCAGTACTTC.

The genes are TRBV19 and TRBJ2-3; D unresolved. V lost 3 bases and J lost 2, with 6 bases in between. This CDR3 region has 13 residues. Germline assignment: CDR1 LNHDA and CDR2 SQIVND (reference sequence). The CDR3: CASSMGFTDTQYF. CDR3 coding DNA: TGTGCCAGTAGTATGGGTTTCACAGATACGCAGTATTTT.

The V and J genes are TRBV20-1 and TRBJ2-1; 7 positions agree with TRBD2. With V trimmed by 0 bases and J by 0 bases, 5 bases remained unmatched. This CDR3 region has 16 residues. Germline V gives CDR1 DFQATT, CDR2 SNEGSKA (reference sequence). DNA for the CDR3: TGCAGTGCTAGAGAGGGACTACCCAGCTCCTACAATGAGCAGTTCTTC. Translation: CSAREGLPSSYNEQFF.

This clone turned up a few times. CDR3 sequence: CSATLGGWNEAFF. CDR3 DNA sequence: TGCAGTGCAACATTAGGGGGCTGGAATGAAGCTTTCTTT. The chain joins TRBV20-1 to TRBJ1-1; 7 nucleotides align to TRBD1. The CDR3 is made up of 13 amino acids. J gave up 7 bases and V 6 bases, and 11 bases lay outside the gene matches. Germline CDR1 DFQATT, CDR2 SNEGSKA (reference sequence).

This clone showed up many times. V usage is TRBV5-4 and J usage is TRBJ1-3; no clear D gene. There are 14 residues in the CDR3. V was shortened by 0 bases and J by 4 bases, with 8 bases between the two germline ends. Per germline, CDR1 SGHNT and CDR2 YYREEE (reference sequence). DNA of the CDR3: TGTGCCAGCAGCTTGGAGGGTCGGGGAAACACCATATATTTT. The encoded protein is CASSLEGRGNTIYF.

The gene calls are TRBV18 and TRBJ1-6, with D possibly TRBD1 on 6 matching bases. Between the trimmed V and J ends, which lost 5 bases and 4 bases, there was a span of 15 bases. Germline lookup yields CDR1 KGHSH and CDR2 LQKENI. This CDR3 is 16 amino acids long. CDR3 sequence: CASSSYRVLYNSPLHF. CDR3 bases: TGTGCCAGCTCATCGTACAGGGTGCTTTATAATTCACCCCTCCACTTT.

The V gene is TRBV20-1, the J gene TRBJ2-1; TRBD2 is a possible D gene (6 bases). The germline gives CDR1 DFQATT, CDR2 SNEGSKA (reference sequence). The V end was cut by 5 bases, the J end by 8 bases, with 22 bases between. The CDR3 has 15 amino acids. The CDR3 loop is CSAPPGTQLRDEQFF. Here the CDR3 DNA reads TGCAGTGCTCCCCCCGGGACTCAGCTTCGGGATGAGCAGTTCTTC.

The CDR3 DNA reads TGTGCCAGCAGTGAAGAGGGGGGGGATAATTCACCCCTCCACTTT. Translated, it gives CASSEEGGDNSPLHF. The chain is built from TRBV6-1 and TRBJ1-6, with a possible D match to TRBD1 (6 bases). V lost 1 base and J 5 bases, leaving 9 bases between the germline ends. CDR3 length: 15 amino acids. Germline V gene lookup returns CDR1 MNHNS and CDR2 SASEGT.

The chain links TRBV20-1 to TRBJ2-7; D not resolved. Per germline, CDR1 DFQATT and CDR2 SNEGSKA (reference sequence). This CDR3 is 15 amino acids long. Trimming shortened V by 0 bases and J by 0 bases, and 12 bases separated the two germline ends. CDR3: CSARDPRSISYEQYF. The CDR3 bases are TGCAGTGCTAGAGATCCTAGGTCGATCTCCTACGAGCAGTACTTC.